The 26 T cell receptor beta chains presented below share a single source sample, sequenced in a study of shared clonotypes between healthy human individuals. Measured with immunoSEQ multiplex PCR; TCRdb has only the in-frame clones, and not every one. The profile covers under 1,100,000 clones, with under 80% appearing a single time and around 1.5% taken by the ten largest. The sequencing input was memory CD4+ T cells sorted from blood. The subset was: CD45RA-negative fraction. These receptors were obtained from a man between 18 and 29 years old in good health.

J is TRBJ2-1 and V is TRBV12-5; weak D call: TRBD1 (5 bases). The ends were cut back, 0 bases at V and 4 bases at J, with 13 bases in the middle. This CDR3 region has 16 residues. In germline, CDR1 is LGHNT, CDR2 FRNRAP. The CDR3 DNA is TGTGCTAGTGGTTTGGTCTCTGGGGCAGGGTACAATGAGCAGTTCTTC. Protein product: CASGLVSGAGYNEQFF.

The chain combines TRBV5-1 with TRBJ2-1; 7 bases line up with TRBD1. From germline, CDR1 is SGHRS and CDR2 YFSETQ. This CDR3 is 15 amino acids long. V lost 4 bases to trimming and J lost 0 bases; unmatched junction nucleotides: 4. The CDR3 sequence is CASSPTGNSYNEQFF. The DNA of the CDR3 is TGCGCCAGCAGCCCGACAGGGAACTCCTACAATGAGCAGTTCTTC.

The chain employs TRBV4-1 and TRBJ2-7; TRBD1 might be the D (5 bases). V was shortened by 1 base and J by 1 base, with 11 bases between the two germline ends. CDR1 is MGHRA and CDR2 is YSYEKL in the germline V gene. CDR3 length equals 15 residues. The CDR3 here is CASSQAVQGSYEQYF. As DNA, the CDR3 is TGCGCCAGCAGCCAAGCGGTTCAGGGTTCCTACGAGCAGTACTTC.

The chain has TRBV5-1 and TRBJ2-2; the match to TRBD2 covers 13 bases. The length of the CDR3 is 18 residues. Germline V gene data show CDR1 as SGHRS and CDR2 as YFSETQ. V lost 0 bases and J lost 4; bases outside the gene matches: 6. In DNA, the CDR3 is TGCGCCAGCAGCTTGGCCACACTAGCGGGAGGGTTCACCGGGGAGCTGTTTTTT. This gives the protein CASSLATLAGGFTGELFF.

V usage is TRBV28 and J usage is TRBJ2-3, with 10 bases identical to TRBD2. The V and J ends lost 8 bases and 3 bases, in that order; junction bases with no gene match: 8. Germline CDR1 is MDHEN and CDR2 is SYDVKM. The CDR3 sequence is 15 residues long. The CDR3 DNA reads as TGTGCCAGCGGGTATAGCGGGGGGTGGACAGATACGCAGTATTTT. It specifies CASGYSGGWTDTQYF.

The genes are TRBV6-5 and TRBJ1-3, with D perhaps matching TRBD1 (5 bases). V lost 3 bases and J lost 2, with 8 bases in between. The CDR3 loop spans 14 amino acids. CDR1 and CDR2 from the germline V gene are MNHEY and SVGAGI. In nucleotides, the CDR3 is TGTGCCAGCAGTTATTCAGGGACTGGAAACACCATATATTTT. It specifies CASSYSGTGNTIYF.

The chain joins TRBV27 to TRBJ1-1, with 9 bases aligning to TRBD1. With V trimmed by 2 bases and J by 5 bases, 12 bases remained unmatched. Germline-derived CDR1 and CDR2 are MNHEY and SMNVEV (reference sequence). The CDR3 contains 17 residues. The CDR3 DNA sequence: TGTGCCAGCAGTTTAGCTGGACAGGGGTTACTCGGGACTGAAGCTTTCTTT. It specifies CASSLAGQGLLGTEAFF.

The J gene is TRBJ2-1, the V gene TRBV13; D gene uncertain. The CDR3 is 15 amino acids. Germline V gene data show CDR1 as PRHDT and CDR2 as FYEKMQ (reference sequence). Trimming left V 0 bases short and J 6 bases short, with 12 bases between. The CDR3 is CASSLGARQTNEQFF. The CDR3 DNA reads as TGTGCCAGCAGCTTAGGGGCCAGGCAAACCAATGAGCAGTTCTTC.

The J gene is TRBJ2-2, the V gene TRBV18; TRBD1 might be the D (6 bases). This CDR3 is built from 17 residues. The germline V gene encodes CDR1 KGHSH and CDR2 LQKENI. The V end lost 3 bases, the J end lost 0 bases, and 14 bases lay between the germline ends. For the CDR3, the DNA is TGTGCCAGCTCACCGCGGACAGTTAATTCGAACACCGGGGAGCTGTTTTTT. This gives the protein CASSPRTVNSNTGELFF.

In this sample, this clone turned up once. The chain's CDR3 is CASSFMGNVLTF. The CDR3 bases are TGTGCCAGCAGCTTTATGGGCAACGTCCTGACTTTC. The genes are TRBV7-2 and TRBJ2-6; D is unclear. V lost 3 bases and J 9 bases, leaving 6 bases between the germline ends. CDR1 SGHTA and CDR2 FQGNSA come from the germline V gene. This CDR3 has 12 residues.

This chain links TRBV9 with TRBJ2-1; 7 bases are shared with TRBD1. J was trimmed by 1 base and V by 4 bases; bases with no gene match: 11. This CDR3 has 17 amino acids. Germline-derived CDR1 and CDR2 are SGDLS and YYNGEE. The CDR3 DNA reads TGTGCCAGCAGCAGAACGAACAGGGGAGATTCCTACAATGAGCAGTTCTTC. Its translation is CASSRTNRGDSYNEQFF.

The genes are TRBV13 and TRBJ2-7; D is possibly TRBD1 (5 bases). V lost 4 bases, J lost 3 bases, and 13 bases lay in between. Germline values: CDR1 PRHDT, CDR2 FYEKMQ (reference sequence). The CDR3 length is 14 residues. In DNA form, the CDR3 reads TGTGCCAGCAGCTCATCAGGGAAACTCTACGAGCAGTACTTC. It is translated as CASSSSGKLYEQYF.

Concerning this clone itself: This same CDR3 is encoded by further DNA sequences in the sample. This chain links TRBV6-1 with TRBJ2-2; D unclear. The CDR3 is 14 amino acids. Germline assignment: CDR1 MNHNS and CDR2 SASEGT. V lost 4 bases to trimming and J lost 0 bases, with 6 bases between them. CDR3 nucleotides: TGTGCCAGCAGTGGACAACCGAACACCGGGGAGCTGTTTTTT. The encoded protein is CASSGQPNTGELFF.

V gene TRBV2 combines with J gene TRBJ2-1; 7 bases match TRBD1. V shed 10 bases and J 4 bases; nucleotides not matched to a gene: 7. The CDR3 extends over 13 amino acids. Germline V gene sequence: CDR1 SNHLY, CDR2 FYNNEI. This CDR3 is CATGTEEYNEQFF. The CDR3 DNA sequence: TGTGCCACCGGGACAGAAGAATACAATGAGCAGTTCTTC. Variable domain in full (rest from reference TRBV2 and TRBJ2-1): EPEVTQTPSHQVTQMGQEVILRCVPISNHLYFYWYRQILGQKVEFLVSFYNNEISEKSEIFDDQFSVERPDGSNFTLKIRSTKLEDSAMYFCATGTEEYNEQFFGPGTRLTVL.

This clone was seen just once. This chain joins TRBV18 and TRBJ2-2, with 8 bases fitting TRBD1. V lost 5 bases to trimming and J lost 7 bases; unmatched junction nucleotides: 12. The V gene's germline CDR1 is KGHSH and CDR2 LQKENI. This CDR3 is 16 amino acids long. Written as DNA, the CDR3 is TGTGCCAGCTCAACAGGACAGGGAGGAGGATTCGGGGAGCTGTTTTTT. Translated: CASSTGQGGGFGELFF.

The DNA of the CDR3 is TGTGCCAGCAGTGACCACTGGGGTTCTGGGGCCAACGTCCTGACTTTC. Its protein is CASSDHWGSGANVLTF. The chain is built from TRBV6-1 and TRBJ2-6; no clear D gene. V shed 3 bases and J shed 1 base, with 10 bases lying between them. Germline CDR1 MNHNS, CDR2 SASEGT. The CDR3 runs 16 residues.

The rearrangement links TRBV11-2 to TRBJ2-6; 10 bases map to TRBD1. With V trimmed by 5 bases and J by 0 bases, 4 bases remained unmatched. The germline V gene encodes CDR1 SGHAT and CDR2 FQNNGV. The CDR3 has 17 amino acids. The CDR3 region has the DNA TGTGCCAGCAGCCAGAGACAGGGGGCCTCTGGGGCCAACGTCCTGACTTTC. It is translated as CASSQRQGASGANVLTF.

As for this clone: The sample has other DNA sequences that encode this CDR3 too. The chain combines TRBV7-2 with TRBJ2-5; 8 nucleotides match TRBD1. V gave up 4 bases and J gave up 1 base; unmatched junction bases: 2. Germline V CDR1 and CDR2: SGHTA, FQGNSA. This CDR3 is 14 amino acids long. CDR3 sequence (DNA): TGTGCCAGCAGCTGGACAGGGCCCCAAGAGACCCAGTACTTC. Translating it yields CASSWTGPQETQYF.

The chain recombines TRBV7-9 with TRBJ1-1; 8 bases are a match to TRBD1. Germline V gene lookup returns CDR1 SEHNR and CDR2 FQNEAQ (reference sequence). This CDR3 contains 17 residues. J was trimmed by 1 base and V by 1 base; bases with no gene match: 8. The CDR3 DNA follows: TGTGCCAGCAGCTTAGAGGCAGGGGGCGGAGGGAACACTGAAGCTTTCTTT. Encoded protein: CASSLEAGGGGNTEAFF.

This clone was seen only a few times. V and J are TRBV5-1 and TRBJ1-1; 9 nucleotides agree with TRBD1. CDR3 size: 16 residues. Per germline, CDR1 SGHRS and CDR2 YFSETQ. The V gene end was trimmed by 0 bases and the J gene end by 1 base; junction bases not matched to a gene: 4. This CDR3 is CASSLEGTGSNTEAFF. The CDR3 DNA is TGCGCCAGCAGCTTGGAAGGGACAGGGTCGAACACTGAAGCTTTCTTT.

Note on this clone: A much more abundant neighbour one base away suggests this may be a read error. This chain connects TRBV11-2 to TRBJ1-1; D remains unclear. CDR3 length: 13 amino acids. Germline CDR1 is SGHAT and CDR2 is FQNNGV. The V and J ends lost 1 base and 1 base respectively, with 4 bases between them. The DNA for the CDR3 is TGTGCCAGCAGCTTAGCCAGGAACACTGAAGCTTTCTTT. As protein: CASSLARNTEAFF.

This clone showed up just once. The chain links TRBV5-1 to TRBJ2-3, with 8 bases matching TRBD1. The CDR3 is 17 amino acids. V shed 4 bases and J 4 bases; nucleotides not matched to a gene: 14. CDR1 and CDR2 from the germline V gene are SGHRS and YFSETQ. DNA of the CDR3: TGCGCCAGCAGCCGAGAACCGGACAGGGTTTTAGCAGATACGCAGTATTTT. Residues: CASSREPDRVLADTQYF.

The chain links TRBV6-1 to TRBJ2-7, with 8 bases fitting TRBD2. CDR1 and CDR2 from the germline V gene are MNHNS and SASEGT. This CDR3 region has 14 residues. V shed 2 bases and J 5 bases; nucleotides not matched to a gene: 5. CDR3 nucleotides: TGTGCCAGCAGTGAAACAGCGGGAGACCACGAGCAGTACTTC. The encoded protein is CASSETAGDHEQYF.

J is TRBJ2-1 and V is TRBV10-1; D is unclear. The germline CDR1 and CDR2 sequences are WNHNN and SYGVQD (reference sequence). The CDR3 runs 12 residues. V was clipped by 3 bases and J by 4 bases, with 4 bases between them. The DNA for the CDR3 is TGCGCCAGCAGTGACCTTTACAATGAGCAGTTCTTC. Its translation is CASSDLYNEQFF.

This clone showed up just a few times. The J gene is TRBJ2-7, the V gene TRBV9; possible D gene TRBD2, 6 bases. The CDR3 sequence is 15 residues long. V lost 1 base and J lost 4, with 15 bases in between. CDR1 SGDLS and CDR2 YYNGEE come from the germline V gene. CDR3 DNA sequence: TGTGCCAGCAGCGTAAGATCAGGGAGGACTTACGAGCAGTACTTC. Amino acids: CASSVRSGRTYEQYF.

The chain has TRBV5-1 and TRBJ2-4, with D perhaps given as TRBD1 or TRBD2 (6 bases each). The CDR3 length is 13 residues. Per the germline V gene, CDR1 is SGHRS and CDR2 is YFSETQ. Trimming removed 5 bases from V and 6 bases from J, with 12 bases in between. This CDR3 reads CASREGDLNIQYF. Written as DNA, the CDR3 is TGCGCCAGCAGGGAGGGGGACCTAAACATTCAGTACTTC.